These T cell receptor beta chains were read from a single sample in a study of blood T cell repertoires in COVID-19. Clones were read by immunoSEQ multiplex PCR, and TCRdb kept only the in-frame ones, dropping some. The repertoire includes more than 150,000 clones, 87% of them detected once, and around 2.7% sits in the top ten. The specimen sequenced was peripheral blood. All receptors derive from a man aged 35-49 years with active or convalescent COVID-19. Both conserved end residues are part of each CDR3. The D gene is left open where the match is weak. Where a row states a size, it is once, few, many or the class of an expanded clone; other rows omit it.

TGTGCCAGCAGCCCGTCCGGGACAGGCGTTTATGGCTACACCTTC | CASSPSGTGVYGYTF | - | TRBV6-5 | TRBD1 | TRBJ1-2
TGTGCCAGCAGCCAAGAAAGAGGCGCAGGGCTTACTGAAGCTTTCTTT | CASSQERGAGLTEAFF | - | TRBV14 | - | TRBJ1-1
TGTGCCAGCAGTTCGAGGAACAGGGAAACAACTGAAGCTTTCTTT | CASSSRNRETTEAFF | - | TRBV6-2/TRBV6-3 | - | TRBJ1-1
TGTGCCAGCAGCCTCCAAATTGGGGAGTTCTCCTACGAGCAGTACTTC | CASSLQIGEFSYEQYF | few | TRBV28 | - | TRBJ2-7
TGTGCCATCAGTGACCGCGGGGAGACAGAGACCCAGTACTTC | CAISDRGETETQYF | - | TRBV10-3 | - | TRBJ2-5
TGTGCCAGCAGCGTGACAGATTCTTTAAACTCCTACAATGAGCAGTTCTTC | CASSVTDSLNSYNEQFF | - | TRBV9 | - | TRBJ2-1
TGTGCCAGCAGCCTAGCAGGGGCTTACACTGAAGCTTTCTTT | CASSLAGAYTEAFF | once | TRBV7-2 | - | TRBJ1-1
TGTGCCAGCAGTTTGGAGGGATGGGGCTACACCTTC | CASSLEGWGYTF | - | TRBV12-3/TRBV12-4 | - | TRBJ1-2
TGTGCCACCAGCAGAGGTGGTGACAGAAATCAGCCCCAGCATTTT | CATSRGGDRNQPQHF | few | TRBV15 | - | TRBJ1-5
TGCGCCAGCAGTGAACAGACTAGCGGGGGCCAAGAGACCCAGTACTTC | CASSEQTSGGQETQYF | - | TRBV10-1 | TRBD2 | TRBJ2-5
TGCGCCAGCAGCCAAGATCCGGTGGGCCATGAGCAGTTCTTC | CASSQDPVGHEQFF | once | TRBV4-1 | - | TRBJ2-1
TGTGCCAGCAGCAGGGGACAGGTTTGGACAGATACGCAGTATTTT | CASSRGQVWTDTQYF | - | TRBV27 | TRBD1 | TRBJ2-3
TGTGCCTGGAGTGCCGGCGGGGGTTACAATGAGCAGTTCTTC | CAWSAGGGYNEQFF | - | TRBV30 | TRBD2 | TRBJ2-1
TGTGCCAGCAGTGACCAAGGTGGGGGGTTGGCCGCAACTAATGAAAAACTGTTTTTT | CASSDQGGGLAATNEKLFF | - | TRBV6-4 | - | TRBJ1-4
TGTGCCAGCAGCTTACGCAGGGGGAAGGAAGCTTTCTTT | CASSLRRGKEAFF | - | TRBV13 | TRBD1 | TRBJ1-1
TGTGCCTGGAGTCCCCAGAACACCGGGGAGCTGTTTTTT | CAWSPQNTGELFF | - | TRBV30 | - | TRBJ2-2
TGTGCCAGCAGTGTGGCGCGGGGGGGCAGGGGGGCCCAAGAGACCCAGTACTTC | CASSVARGGRGAQETQYF | - | TRBV25-1 | TRBD2 | TRBJ2-5
TGTGCCAGCAGCTCAGGACTGAATTCACCCCTCCACTTT | CASSSGLNSPLHF | - | TRBV7-9 | - | TRBJ1-6
TGTGCCTGGAGTCCTCGGGACTGGCAAGAGACCCAGTACTTC | CAWSPRDWQETQYF | - | TRBV30 | - | TRBJ2-5
TGTGCCAGTCTTCCTTCCGAAGCGATACATGAAGCTTTCTTT | CASLPSEAIHEAFF | - | TRBV19 | - | TRBJ1-1
TGTGCCAGCAGCTCAACCGCGGGACAGCGTTTTATCTATGGCTACACCTTC | CASSSTAGQRFIYGYTF | - | TRBV7-2 | TRBD1 | TRBJ1-2
TGTGCCAGCAGGACAGCGGGTTCCTACGAGCAGTACTTC | CASRTAGSYEQYF | - | TRBV25-1 | - | TRBJ2-7
TGCAGCGCCAGAGTACAGGGGGGGGGAGGCAATCAGCCCCAGCATTTT | CSARVQGGGGNQPQHF | - | TRBV29-1 | TRBD1 | TRBJ1-5
TGTGCCAGCAGTCCTAACAGGGGTCGGGCTTTCTTT | CASSPNRGRAFF | few | TRBV12-3/TRBV12-4 | TRBD1 | TRBJ1-1
TGTGCCAGCAGCTTAATCGGTACAGGGGGAGATACGCAGTATTTT | CASSLIGTGGDTQYF | - | TRBV7-9 | TRBD1 | TRBJ2-3
TGCGCCACCTCTTTAAGCGGCACAGATACGCAGTATTTT | CATSLSGTDTQYF | - | TRBV10-1 | - | TRBJ2-3
TGTGCCTGGACTACGGGGGTGGGGGTCACCGGGGAGCTGTTTTTT | CAWTTGVGVTGELFF | - | TRBV30 | - | TRBJ2-2
TGCAGTGCTAGTGGGACAGTTCAGCCCCAGCATTTT | CSASGTVQPQHF | - | TRBV20-1 | TRBD1 | TRBJ1-5
TGTGCCAGCAGCCCCCGACAGGGGTTTGGAAACACCATATATTTT | CASSPRQGFGNTIYF | - | TRBV3-1/TRBV3-2 | TRBD1 | TRBJ1-3
TGTGCCTGGAGTTCGGACACCGGGTCCCAGTACTTC | CAWSSDTGSQYF | - | TRBV30 | - | TRBJ2-5
TGTGCCAGCAGCGTAGGGCTAGCGGGGGTAGAGGAGACCCAGTACTTC | CASSVGLAGVEETQYF | - | TRBV9 | TRBD2 | TRBJ2-5
TGTGCCTGCAACGACCGGGACAGGGGATTAGGCGAGCAGTACTTC | CACNDRDRGLGEQYF | - | TRBV30 | TRBD1 | TRBJ2-7
TGTGCCAGCAGCACGAGGGACAGGGGAGCTGGCTACACCTTC | CASSTRDRGAGYTF | - | TRBV5-6 | TRBD1 | TRBJ1-2